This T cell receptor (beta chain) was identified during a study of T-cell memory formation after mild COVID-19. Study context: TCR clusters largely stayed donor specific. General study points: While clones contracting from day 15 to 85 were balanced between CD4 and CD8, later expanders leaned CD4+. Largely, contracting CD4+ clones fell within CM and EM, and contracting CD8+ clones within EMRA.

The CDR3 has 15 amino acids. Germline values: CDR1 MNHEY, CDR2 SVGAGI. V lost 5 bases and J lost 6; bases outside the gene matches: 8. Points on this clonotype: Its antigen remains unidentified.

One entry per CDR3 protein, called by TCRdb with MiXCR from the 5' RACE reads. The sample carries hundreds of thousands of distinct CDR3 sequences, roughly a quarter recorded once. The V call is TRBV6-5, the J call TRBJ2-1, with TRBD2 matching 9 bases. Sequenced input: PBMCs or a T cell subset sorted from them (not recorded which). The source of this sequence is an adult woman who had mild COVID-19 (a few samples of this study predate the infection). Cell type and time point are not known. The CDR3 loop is CASSPSGIASNEQFF. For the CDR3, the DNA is TGTGCCAGCAGTCCTAGCGGGATTGCCAGCAATGAGCAGTTCTTC.